This T cell receptor beta chain was captured in a study of blood T cell repertoires in COVID-19. TCRdb's table, derived via immunoSEQ multiplex PCR, lists solely in-frame clones and lacks some. The table records 350,000 to 450,000 clones, over 75% of them present only once. Germline values: CDR1 MGHRA, CDR2 YSYEKL. V was pared by 2 bases and J by 4 bases, with 12 bases of the junction left unmatched. The CDR3 length is 19 residues. The specimen sequenced was PBMCs or T cells enriched from blood (not recorded which). This receptor was obtained from a man aged 35 to 55 in a cohort exposed to, infected with or recovered from COVID-19 (not recorded which). The chain couples TRBV4-1 to TRBJ1-5; 12 nucleotides agree with TRBD1. DNA of the CDR3: TGCGCCAGCAGCCAACCCCCCGGGACAGGGGGCAGGAGGAATCAGCCCCAGCATTTT. Protein: CASSQPPGTGGRRNQPQHF.